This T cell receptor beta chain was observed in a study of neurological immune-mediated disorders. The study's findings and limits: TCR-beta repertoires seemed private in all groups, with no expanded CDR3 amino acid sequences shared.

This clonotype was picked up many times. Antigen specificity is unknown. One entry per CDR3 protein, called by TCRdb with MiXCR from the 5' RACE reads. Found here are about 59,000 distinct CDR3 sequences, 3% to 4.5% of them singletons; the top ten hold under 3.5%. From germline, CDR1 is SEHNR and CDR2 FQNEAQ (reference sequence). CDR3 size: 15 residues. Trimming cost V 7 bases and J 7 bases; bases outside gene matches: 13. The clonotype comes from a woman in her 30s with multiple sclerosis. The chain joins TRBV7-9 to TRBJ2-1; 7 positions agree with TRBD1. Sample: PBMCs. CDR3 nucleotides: TGTGCCAGCATGACGACAGGGTCACGGATAAATGAGCAGTTCTTC. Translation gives CASMTTGSRINEQFF.